Below are 29 T cell receptor beta chains sequenced from a single sample in a study of T cells in Graves' hyperthyroidism and ophthalmopathy. RNA transcripts provided the source from which TCR beta CDR3 regions were amplified. HTBI primers were the set used in a first-round RT-PCR of the TCR CDR3. Each CDR3 protein is one row after TCRdb ran MiXCR on the multiplex PCR reads. The table records 340,000 or so distinct CDR3 sequences, roughly 20% of them present only once. Sequencing was carried out using blood. The receptors derive from a woman between 50 and 59 years old with Graves' hyperthyroidism.

This rearrangement joins TRBV19 to TRBJ2-1, with 14 bases that match TRBD2. The junction had 5 bases not matched to a gene; V was cut back by 10 bases and J by 0 bases. CDR3 length: 16 amino acids. The germline V gene has CDR1 LNHDA and CDR2 SQIVND (reference sequence). CDR3 loop: CATRLAGGGSYNEQFF. Here the CDR3 DNA reads TGTGCCACGAGACTAGCGGGAGGGGGCTCCTACAATGAGCAGTTCTTC. The full variable domain, its missing parts supplied by reference TRBV19 and TRBJ2-1, is DGGITQSPKYLFRKEGQNVTLSCEQNLNHDAMYWYRQDPGQGLRLIYYSQIVNDFQKGDIAEGYSVSREKKESFPLTVTSAQKNPTAFYLCATRLAGGGSYNEQFFGPGTRLTVL.

The chain employs TRBV19 and TRBJ1-5; D gene uncertain. CDR1 and CDR2 (germline): LNHDA, SQIVND (reference sequence). This CDR3 is built from 12 residues. The V end was cut by 5 bases, the J end by 9 bases, with 11 bases between. Here the CDR3 reads CASSRQFRPQHF. The CDR3 bases are TGTGCCAGTAGTCGGCAGTTTCGGCCCCAGCATTTT.

The sample holds many counts of this clonotype. The chain recombines TRBV27 with TRBJ2-3; TRBD2 agrees at 7 bases. V lost 5 bases, J lost 8 bases, and 13 bases stayed unmatched. Germline loops: CDR1 MNHEY, CDR2 SMNVEV (reference sequence). The CDR3 has 15 residues. The CDR3 reads CASSVSGGGVGTQYF. The CDR3 DNA follows: TGTGCCAGCAGTGTGTCGGGCGGGGGTGTGGGTACGCAGTATTTT.

This clonotype was picked up a small number of times. The rearrangement uses TRBV11-2 and TRBJ2-3; 7 nucleotides match TRBD2. The CDR3 sequence is 17 residues long. The V and J ends lost 2 bases and 3 bases, in that order; junction bases with no gene match: 11. Germline V lookup: CDR1 SGHAT, CDR2 FQNNGV. CDR3 loop: CASSLSTMRELTDTQYF. CDR3 coding DNA: TGTGCCAGCAGCTTATCGACTATGCGGGAGTTAACAGATACGCAGTATTTT.

This clonotype occurred many times. V and J are TRBV3-1 and TRBJ1-2, with D perhaps matching TRBD1 (6 bases). Germline CDR1 is LGHDT and CDR2 is YNNKEL (reference sequence). CDR3 length equals 14 residues. V was clipped by 1 base and J by 9 bases, with 15 bases between them. The CDR3 sequence: CASSQGDTGRSYTF. The CDR3 coding sequence is TGTGCCAGCAGCCAAGGGGACACTGGAAGGAGCTACACCTTC.

This clonotype appeared many times. The chain combines TRBV27 with TRBJ1-6, with 7 nucleotides matching TRBD1. Germline loops: CDR1 MNHEY, CDR2 SMNVEV (reference sequence). This CDR3 region has 16 residues. The V gene end was trimmed by 2 bases and the J gene end by 3 bases; junction bases not matched to a gene: 4. The CDR3 region is CASSLTGAGYNSPLHF. CDR3 DNA sequence: TGTGCCAGCAGTTTAACAGGGGCGGGCTATAATTCACCCCTCCACTTT.

The DNA of the CDR3 is TGTGCCAGCAGCTTGGTGGGGTACCAGTCAAGCTACACCTTC. It encodes CASSLVGYQSSYTF. V and J are TRBV5-4 and TRBJ1-2, with no clear D. This CDR3 comprises 14 residues. V was pared by 0 bases and J by 9 bases, with 15 bases between. Germline lookup yields CDR1 SGHNT and CDR2 YYREEE (reference sequence).

V usage is TRBV14 and J usage is TRBJ2-5, with 7 bases identical to TRBD2. Germline V gives CDR1 SGHDN, CDR2 FVKESK. With 5 bases clipped from V and 9 bases from J, the junction kept 9 bases outside the gene matches. There are 13 residues in the CDR3. The CDR3 loop reads CASSDSGWEAQYF. The DNA for the CDR3 is TGTGCCAGCAGCGATAGCGGGTGGGAGGCCCAGTACTTC. The variable domain in full, completed from reference TRBV14 and TRBJ2-5, reads EAGVTQFPSHSVIEKGQTVTLRCDPISGHDNLYWYRRVMGKEIKFLLHFVKESKQDESGMPNNRFLAERTGGTYSTLKVQPAELEDSGVYFCASSDSGWEAQYFGPGTRLLVL.

The chain has TRBV4-2 and TRBJ2-3, with 9 bases matching TRBD2. The CDR3 extends over 17 amino acids. Germline values: CDR1 LGHNA, CDR2 YNFKEQ. Trimming removed 0 bases from V and 3 bases from J; junction bases left unmatched: 7. The CDR3, as DNA: TGTGCCAGCAGCCAAGATCATTCGCGGGGGGGGACAGATACGCAGTATTTT. As protein: CASSQDHSRGGTDTQYF.

The gene calls are TRBV29-1 and TRBJ2-5; TRBD1 matches 9 bases. Germline CDR1 reads SQVTM; CDR2 reads ANQGSEA. Trimming removed 3 bases from V and 4 bases from J; junction bases left unmatched: 6. CDR3 length equals 14 residues. CDR3 bases: TGCAGCGTTGACACAGGGGGCTATTCAGAGACCCAGTACTTC. Its protein is CSVDTGGYSETQYF.

The chain recombines TRBV5-5 with TRBJ1-1, with a tentative D call TRBD1 (5 bases). Per germline, CDR1 SGHKS and CDR2 YYEKEE (reference sequence). Trimming pared 4 bases from V and 4 bases from J, leaving 14 bases between. CDR3 length: 14 amino acids. The CDR3 spells CASSGIGTFTEAFF. CDR3 coding DNA: TGTGCCAGCAGCGGGATCGGGACCTTCACTGAAGCTTTCTTT.

This chain connects TRBV29-1 to TRBJ2-3; D is perhaps TRBD1 or TRBD2 (5 bases each). This CDR3 is built from 14 residues. CDR1 is SQVTM, CDR2 ANQGSEA, per germline. The germline V and J ends were trimmed by 5 bases and 0 bases, with 12 bases remaining between them. In DNA form, the CDR3 reads TGCAGCGTTTCACTAGGGGCTAGCACAGATACGCAGTATTTT. Protein sequence: CSVSLGASTDTQYF.

This chain uses TRBV11-2 with TRBJ1-1, with D unclear. The CDR3 loop spans 14 amino acids. Per the germline V gene, CDR1 is SGHAT and CDR2 is FQNNGV. V was clipped by 3 bases and J by 2 bases, with 10 bases between them. In DNA, the CDR3 is TGTGCCAGCAGCTTCCAGGACGGTAACACTGAAGCTTTCTTT. It codes for CASSFQDGNTEAFF.

This clonotype was observed at least ten times. The chain links TRBV3-1 to TRBJ1-6, with TRBD1 matching over 7 bases. In germline, CDR1 is LGHDT, CDR2 YNNKEL (reference sequence). CDR3 length: 15 amino acids. Germline trimming cut 1 base from V and 8 bases from J; bases unmatched to any gene: 5. CDR3: CASSQGPQGDSPLHF. The CDR3 DNA is TGTGCCAGCAGCCAAGGCCCGCAGGGGGATTCACCCCTCCACTTT.

This clonotype has at least ten counts. The chain employs TRBV12-3 or TRBV12-4 and TRBJ2-3; 9 bases are a match to TRBD1. V was clipped by 6 bases and J by 3 bases; unmatched bases: 7. This CDR3 contains 15 residues. This CDR3 reads CASRHRGRPTDTQYF. The CDR3 nucleotides read TGTGCCAGCAGACACAGGGGGCGCCCGACAGATACGCAGTATTTT.

The sample holds many counts of this clonotype. The genes are TRBV12-3 or TRBV12-4 and TRBJ2-3; TRBD1 might be the D (5 bases). Trimming cost V 5 bases and J 6 bases, with 21 bases left between them. CDR3 length: 16 residues. CDR3 amino acids: CASSAWGLGFDDTQYF. The DNA for the CDR3 is TGTGCCAGCAGTGCCTGGGGCCTTGGATTTGACGATACGCAGTATTTT.

This clonotype has a handful of counts. The V call is TRBV7-2, the J call TRBJ2-1, with 8 bases fitting TRBD1. This CDR3 region has 15 residues. Germline V gene data show CDR1 as SGHTA and CDR2 as FQGNSA. Trimming cost V 5 bases and J 6 bases; bases outside gene matches: 9. The CDR3 reads CASSLGQGTFNEQFF. In DNA, the CDR3 is TGTGCCAGCAGCCTAGGACAGGGAACGTTCAATGAGCAGTTCTTC. Variable domain in full (rest from reference TRBV7-2 and TRBJ2-1): GAGVSQSPSNKVTEKGKDVELRCDPISGHTALYWYRQSLGQGLEFLIYFQGNSAPDKSGLPSDRFSAERTGGSVSTLTIQRTQQEDSAVYLCASSLGQGTFNEQFFGPGTRLTVL.

A few counts support this clonotype. The V and J genes are TRBV9 and TRBJ2-2; D gene unclear. This CDR3 comprises 12 residues. From germline, CDR1 is SGDLS and CDR2 YYNGEE. Trimming cost V 0 bases and J 7 bases, with 4 bases left between them. CDR3 region: CASSVGIGELFF. In DNA form, the CDR3 reads TGTGCCAGCAGCGTAGGCATCGGGGAGCTGTTTTTT.

The genes are TRBV5-6 and TRBJ2-5; D is undetermined. V lost 6 bases, J lost 1 base, and 13 bases lay in between. Germline V CDR1 and CDR2: SGHDT, YYEEEE. The CDR3 has 14 amino acids. Written as DNA, the CDR3 is TGTGCCAGCACCCCGATAGGACCCCAAGAGACCCAGTACTTC. It yields the protein CASTPIGPQETQYF.

This chain joins TRBV11-2 and TRBJ2-4, with 9 bases fitting TRBD1. CDR1 is SGHAT and CDR2 is FQNNGV in the germline V gene. The CDR3 extends over 15 amino acids. After removal of 1 base from V and 9 bases from J, the junction contained 7 bases not matched to a gene. The CDR3 sequence: CASSLGGTGSRIQYF. The CDR3 coding sequence is TGTGCCAGCAGCTTAGGGGGGACAGGGAGTCGCATTCAGTACTTC.

This clonotype came up a few times. The chain is built from TRBV3-1 and TRBJ1-1; D is possibly TRBD1 (5 bases). V dropped 0 bases and J dropped 0 bases, with 11 bases sitting between them. From germline, CDR1 is LGHDT and CDR2 YNNKEL (reference sequence). This CDR3 is 16 amino acids long. CDR3 in DNA: TGTGCCAGCAGCCAAGATTTGGCAGGGATGAACACTGAAGCTTTCTTT. Encoded protein: CASSQDLAGMNTEAFF.

This clonotype was recorded a few times. V usage is TRBV12-3 or TRBV12-4 and J usage is TRBJ2-1; no clear D. Trimming pared 5 bases from V and 0 bases from J, leaving 8 bases between. The CDR3 is 14 residues long. As DNA, the CDR3 is TGTGCCAGCAGTGGAAGGAGCTCCTACAATGAGCAGTTCTTC. Encoded protein: CASSGRSSYNEQFF.

This clonotype occurred a few times. The CDR3 nucleotides read TGTGCCAGCAGGCCCCTTGAGGGGGCTAATTCACCCCTCCACTTT. This codes for CASRPLEGANSPLHF. This rearrangement joins TRBV6-2 or TRBV6-3 to TRBJ1-6; TRBD1 aligns across 7 bases. The V gene's germline CDR1 is MNHEY and CDR2 SVGEGT. The CDR3 spans 15 residues. Unmatched junction bases numbered 8, after V lost 6 bases and J lost 6 bases.

This clonotype was recorded at least ten times. The chain uses TRBV6-1 and TRBJ2-6, with D hard to call. The CDR3 spans 18 residues. Germline loops: CDR1 MNHNS, CDR2 SASEGT. V gave up 1 base and J gave up 1 base, with 14 bases separating them. As DNA, the CDR3 is TGTGCCAGCAGTGAAGATGCCTACCCGCGATCTGGGGCCAACGTCCTGACTTTC. Protein: CASSEDAYPRSGANVLTF.

This chain joins TRBV29-1 and TRBJ1-2, with D perhaps matching TRBD1 (5 bases). Germline V gives CDR1 SQVTM, CDR2 ANQGSEA. This CDR3 is built from 12 residues. Trimming removed 7 bases from V and 8 bases from J, with 17 bases in between. The CDR3, as DNA: TGCAGCGCCACGGATAGGGGAGGCGGCTACACCTTC. It encodes CSATDRGGGYTF.

This clonotype was found once. A much larger clone lies a single base off, so this may be a read error. Because the CDR3 is missing its conserved closing phenylalanine or tryptophan, this is likely a read error. The chain recombines TRBV30 with TRBJ2-3; no definite D call. The ends were cut back, 4 bases at V and 1 base at J, with 9 bases in the middle. CDR3 length equals 13 residues. The germline CDR1 and CDR2 sequences are GTSNPN and SVGIG (reference sequence). Here the CDR3 DNA reads TGTGCCTGGACCCCTTTGGGCACAGATACGCAGTATCTT. Residues: CAWTPLGTDTQYL.

About this clonotype: Since a much larger clone is just one base distant, this may be a read error. The CDR3 spells CASSEEGQGVSEQYF. The CDR3, as DNA: TGTGCCAGCAGTGAAGAGGGACAGGGGGTCAGCGAGCAGTACTTC. The V and J genes are TRBV2 and TRBJ2-7, with 11 bases that match TRBD1. This CDR3 spans 15 amino acids. J gave up 6 bases and V 1 base, and 5 bases lay outside the gene matches. The V gene's germline CDR1 is SNHLY and CDR2 FYNNEI.

This clonotype was seen more than once but under ten times. The chain combines TRBV11-2 with TRBJ1-6, with D hard to call. This CDR3 spans 15 amino acids. Germline assignment: CDR1 SGHAT and CDR2 FQNNGV. With 4 bases removed from V and 8 bases from J, the gap between germline ends came to 15 bases. The CDR3 is CASSSRKGPDSPLHF. The CDR3 nucleotides are TGTGCCAGCAGCTCTAGAAAGGGTCCAGATTCACCCCTCCACTTT. Combining the CDR3 with reference TRBV11-2 and TRBJ1-6 gives the whole variable domain EAGVAQSPRYKIIEKRQSVAFWCNPISGHATLYWYQQILGQGPKLLIQFQNNGVVDDSQLPKDRFSAERLKGVDSTLKIQPAKLEDSAVYLCASSSRKGPDSPLHFGNGTRLTVT.

The table lists this clonotype with many counts. The rearrangement joins TRBV5-1 to TRBJ2-1; 11 bases match TRBD2. The CDR3 spans 15 residues. Unmatched junction bases numbered 6, after V lost 4 bases and J lost 6 bases. CDR1 and CDR2 from the germline V gene are SGHRS and YFSETQ. The CDR3 DNA sequence: TGCGCCAGCAGCGACCTAGCGGGAGGACCCAATGAGCAGTTCTTC. Protein: CASSDLAGGPNEQFF.